This is a list of T cell receptor beta chains from one sample in a study of a mutant IDH1 vaccine in newly diagnosed glioma. The method was immunoSEQ multiplex PCR; TCRdb's version includes in-frame clones alone and lacks a portion of them. The data hold 40,000 to 45,000 clones, with around 86% observed a single time. These TCRs' antigens remain unknown. The sample consisted of PBMCs, taken from a glioma patient whose treatment included an IDH1 peptide vaccine. These TCRs come from a woman aged 40 to 55 with glioma. Some clones in this sample may be carry-over from other donors' samples. Both conserved end residues are part of each CDR3. A D gene is named only where the DNA matches it firmly. Expanded clones get a size class; other rows say once, few or many, or leave the size out.

V gene	J gene	D gene	clone size	CDR3 DNA	CDR3 protein
TRBV6-1	TRBJ2-1	-	-	TGTGCCAGCAGTGGGACGTTGAGGGATGAGCAGTTCTTC	CASSGTLRDEQFF
TRBV5-6	TRBJ2-3	-	-	TGTGCCAGCAGCCCCCAGGGGTTTAGCACAGATACGCAGTATTTT	CASSPQGFSTDTQYF
TRBV6-5	TRBJ2-1	TRBD2	-	TGTGCCAGCAGACGGACTAGCGGGAGGTACAATGAGCAGTTCTTC	CASRRTSGRYNEQFF
TRBV5-1	TRBJ2-7	TRBD1	-	TGCGCCAGCAGCTCGGGGACAGGGGAGTTCTACGAGCAGTACTTC	CASSSGTGEFYEQYF
TRBV27	TRBJ1-5	-	few	TGTGCCAGCAGTGAGGGGAACCAGCCCCAGCATTTT	CASSEGNQPQHF
TRBV5-6	TRBJ2-7	TRBD2	once	TGTGCCAGCAGCGCGGGGGTCTCCTACGAGCAGTACTTC	CASSAGVSYEQYF
TRBV27	TRBJ2-7	TRBD1	-	TGTGCCAGCAGTTTATTTGCGGACAGGTCCCGTGGCTACGAGCAGTACTTC	CASSLFADRSRGYEQYF
TRBV9	TRBJ1-2	-	-	TGTGCCAGCAGCGCCCTGCGGTCCGTAGGGGGCTACACCTTC	CASSALRSVGGYTF
TRBV2	TRBJ2-3	TRBD1	-	TGTGCCAGCAGCACAGGGGGGTCTACAGCAGATACGCAGTATTTT	CASSTGGSTADTQYF
TRBV6-5	TRBJ1-2	-	-	TGTGCCAGCAGCCACCTAATGTGGGGGAACTATGGCTACACCTTC	CASSHLMWGNYGYTF
TRBV27	TRBJ2-5	-	-	TGTGCCAGCAGTTTACTCGGGGGCTCGGAAGAGACCCAGTACTTC	CASSLLGGSEETQYF
TRBV5-1	TRBJ2-3	-	once	TGCGCCAGCAGCGCGGGGGCTCGCATTAGCACAGATACGCAGTATTTT	CASSAGARISTDTQYF
TRBV4-2	TRBJ2-5	-	few	TGTGCCAGCAGCCAAGAAGGGTCGGGGGCCTCGGTAGAGACCCAGTACTTC	CASSQEGSGASVETQYF
TRBV9	TRBJ2-7	-	-	TGTGCCAGCAGCGTAGCGGACAGGAGGGCCTACGAGCAGTACTTC	CASSVADRRAYEQYF
TRBV4-3	TRBJ2-6	-	-	TGCGCCAGCAGCCAAGGGTGGGGGTCAGGGGCCAACGTCCTGACTTTC	CASSQGWGSGANVLTF
TRBV2	TRBJ2-3	TRBD1	-	TGTGCCAGCAGAGTCGACAGGGGGAGCACAGATACGCAGTATTTT	CASRVDRGSTDTQYF
TRBV4-2	TRBJ1-2	-	-	TGTGCCAGCAGCCAAGATGGGATGGCTGTGGAAGGCTACACCTTC	CASSQDGMAVEGYTF
TRBV9	TRBJ1-2	TRBD1	-	TGTGCCAGCAGCGTAGCTCTTACAGGGGACCACTATGGCTACACCTTC	CASSVALTGDHYGYTF
TRBV5-3	TRBJ2-6	-	-	TGTGCCAGAAGCCCGGAAGGGTCAGGGGCCAACGTCCTGACTTTC	CARSPEGSGANVLTF
TRBV5-5	TRBJ1-3	-	-	TGTGCCAGCAGCTTGGCCGGGACGTCTGGAAACACCATATATTTT	CASSLAGTSGNTIYF
TRBV25-1	TRBJ1-3	-	-	TGTGCCAGCAGTGAGGGTCCTGGAAACACCATATATTTT	CASSEGPGNTIYF
TRBV7-2	TRBJ2-5	-	-	TGTGCCAGCAGCTTTGGGGGGCAAGAGACCCAGTACTTC	CASSFGGQETQYF
TRBV6-1	TRBJ2-1	TRBD1	-	TGTGCCAGCATTCCTCCGGGACAGTACAATGAGCAGTTCTTC	CASIPPGQYNEQFF
TRBV6-1	TRBJ1-2	TRBD1	-	TGTGCCAGCAGTGGTACAGGGGGCATAAACTATGGCTACACCTTC	CASSGTGGINYGYTF
TRBV5-1	TRBJ2-4	TRBD2	-	TGCGCCAGCAGCATAAGTAGCGGGAAGGCCAAAAACATTCAGTACTTC	CASSISSGKAKNIQYF
TRBV28	TRBJ2-1	-	few	TGTGCCAGCAGAACCGACTACACGGGTTACAATGAGCAGTTCTTC	CASRTDYTGYNEQFF
TRBV2	TRBJ1-2	TRBD1	-	TGTGCCAGCAGCCCGACGAGAGGGACAGGCGACTATGGCTACACCTTC	CASSPTRGTGDYGYTF
TRBV23-1	TRBJ1-5	-	-	TGCGCCAGCAGTCAACAGGGGCAAAGCAATCAGCCCCAGCATTTT	CASSQQGQSNQPQHF
TRBV10-3	TRBJ2-6	-	-	TGTGCCATCCATGAGGCTACTGGGGCCAACGTCCTGACTTTC	CAIHEATGANVLTF
TRBV19	TRBJ2-3	TRBD1	-	TGTGCCAGTATGGGTTTGGGGACAGGCACAGATACGCAGTATTTT	CASMGLGTGTDTQYF
TRBV6-4	TRBJ1-6	TRBD1	few	TGTGCCAGCAGTGACACCCGACAGGGCCATTCACCCCTCCACTTT	CASSDTRQGHSPLHF